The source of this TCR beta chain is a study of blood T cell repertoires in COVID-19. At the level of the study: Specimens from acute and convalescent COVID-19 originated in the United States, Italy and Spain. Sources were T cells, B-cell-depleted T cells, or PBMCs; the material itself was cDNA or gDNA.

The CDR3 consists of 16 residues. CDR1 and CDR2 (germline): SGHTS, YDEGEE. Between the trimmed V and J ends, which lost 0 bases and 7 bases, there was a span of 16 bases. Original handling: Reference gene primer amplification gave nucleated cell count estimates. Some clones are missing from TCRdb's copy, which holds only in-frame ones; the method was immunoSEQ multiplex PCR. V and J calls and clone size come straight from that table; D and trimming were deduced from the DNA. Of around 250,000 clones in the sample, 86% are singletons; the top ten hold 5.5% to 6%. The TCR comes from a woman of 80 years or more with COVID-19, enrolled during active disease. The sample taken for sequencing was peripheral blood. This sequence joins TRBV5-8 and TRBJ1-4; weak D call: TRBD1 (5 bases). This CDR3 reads CASSLAGQGKGEKLFF. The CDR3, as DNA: TGTGCCAGCAGCTTGGCCGGGCAGGGTAAGGGTGAAAAACTGTTTTTT.